Following are 10 T cell receptor beta chains from one sample sequenced in a study of response to subunit inactivated influenza vaccine. TCRdb ran MiXCR on the RT-PCR reads and lists one entry per CDR3 protein. The table lists 650,000 to 700,000 distinct CDR3 sequences, roughly 14% of them singletons. Sequenced here: PBMCs from blood, sampled roughly 12 days after vaccination. Receptors originate from a man aged 50 or older who received an inactivated influenza vaccine.

The chain employs TRBV20-1 and TRBJ2-3; possible D gene TRBD2, 5 bases. The CDR3 loop spans 15 amino acids. The V end was cut by 1 base, the J end by 6 bases, with 17 bases between. Germline-derived CDR1 and CDR2 are DFQATT and SNEGSKA (reference sequence). The CDR3 sequence is CSARAPTGTWDTQYF. CDR3 DNA: TGCAGTGCTAGAGCACCAACGGGAACGTGGGATACGCAGTATTTT.

This clonotype came up a few times. In nucleotides, the CDR3 is TGTGCCAGCAGCCCAGGACAGGGCTATGATACGCAGTATTTT. Protein: CASSPGQGYDTQYF. This sequence joins TRBV7-8 and TRBJ2-3; 8 nucleotides agree with TRBD1. V was clipped by 5 bases and J by 6 bases; unmatched bases: 7. CDR1 is SGHVS and CDR2 is FQNEAQ in the germline V gene. The CDR3 runs 14 residues. Full variable domain (remainder filled in from reference TRBV7-8 and TRBJ2-3): GAGVSQSPRYKVAKRGQDVALRCDPISGHVSLFWYQQALGQGPEFLTYFQNEAQLDKSGLPSDRFFAERPEGSVSTLKIQRTQQEDSAVYLCASSPGQGYDTQYFGPGTRLTVL.

The chain employs TRBV6-1 and TRBJ2-7; TRBD1 agrees at 10 bases. Per the germline V gene, CDR1 is MNHNS and CDR2 is SASEGT. The CDR3 sequence is 15 residues long. Unmatched junction bases numbered 8, after V lost 6 bases and J lost 3 bases. The CDR3 reads CASRNPGQGIYEQYF. CDR3 DNA sequence: TGTGCCAGCAGGAATCCGGGACAGGGGATCTACGAGCAGTACTTC.

The J gene is TRBJ2-7, the V gene TRBV20-1; 8 bases are shared with TRBD1. V shed 4 bases and J 7 bases; nucleotides not matched to a gene: 9. Germline V gene sequence: CDR1 DFQATT, CDR2 SNEGSKA (reference sequence). This CDR3 region has 13 residues. The CDR3, as DNA: TGCAGTGCTACCCAGGGGGCTGGGAAAGAGCAGTACTTC. Encoded protein: CSATQGAGKEQYF.

V and J are TRBV7-9 and TRBJ2-1; D ambiguous. Trimming left V 1 base short and J 6 bases short, with 13 bases between. The CDR3 covers 15 residues. Germline V lookup: CDR1 SEHNR, CDR2 FQNEAQ (reference sequence). DNA for the CDR3: TGTGCCAGCAGCTTAGATCGATCTAGTATCAATGAGCAGTTCTTC. This sequence encodes CASSLDRSSINEQFF.

Ten or more counts support this clonotype. The V call is TRBV3-1, the J call TRBJ2-1, with 9 positions matching TRBD2. The CDR3 sequence is 12 residues long. Trimming took 6 bases from V and 9 from J; bases not matched to a gene: 3. The V gene's germline CDR1 is LGHDT and CDR2 YNNKEL (reference sequence). The CDR3 protein is CASRLAGTEQFF. In DNA, the CDR3 is TGTGCCAGCAGACTAGCGGGTACTGAGCAGTTCTTC.

V and J are TRBV15 and TRBJ2-2, with 9 nucleotides matching TRBD1. Germline loops: CDR1 LNHNV, CDR2 YYDKDF (reference sequence). V shed 3 bases and J 1 base; nucleotides not matched to a gene: 3. The CDR3 totals 16 residues. The CDR3 DNA is TGTGCCACCAGCAGTAGACAGGGGGAGAACACCGGGGAGCTGTTTTTT. Amino acids: CATSSRQGENTGELFF.

In the case of this clonotype: Its ends do not fully match the called genes, so a read error is possible. The chain couples TRBV2 to TRBJ2-3; tentative D call: TRBD2 (7 bases). This CDR3 has 14 residues. Germline lookup yields CDR1 SNHLY and CDR2 FYNNEI. CDR3 loop: CPSIRGAPTDTQYF. The DNA for the CDR3 is TGTCCCAGCATCCGGGGGGCTCCCACAGATACGCAGTATTTT.

In this sample, this clonotype turned up a few times. The V call is TRBV27, the J call TRBJ2-5; D unresolved. From germline, CDR1 is MNHEY and CDR2 SMNVEV (reference sequence). The CDR3 has 13 amino acids. Trimming stripped 1 base from V and 5 bases from J, with 8 bases between. CDR3 amino acids: CASSLWQSETQYF. The CDR3 DNA reads as TGTGCCAGCAGTTTATGGCAATCGGAGACCCAGTACTTC.

The rearrangement uses TRBV6-1 and TRBJ1-2; 7 positions agree with TRBD1. Germline assignment: CDR1 MNHNS and CDR2 SASEGT. After removal of 4 bases from V and 4 bases from J, the junction contained 9 bases not matched to a gene. CDR3 length: 15 amino acids. The CDR3 spells CASSASRGRVYGYTF. The CDR3 coding sequence is TGTGCCAGCAGTGCGTCAAGGGGGCGCGTCTATGGCTACACCTTC.